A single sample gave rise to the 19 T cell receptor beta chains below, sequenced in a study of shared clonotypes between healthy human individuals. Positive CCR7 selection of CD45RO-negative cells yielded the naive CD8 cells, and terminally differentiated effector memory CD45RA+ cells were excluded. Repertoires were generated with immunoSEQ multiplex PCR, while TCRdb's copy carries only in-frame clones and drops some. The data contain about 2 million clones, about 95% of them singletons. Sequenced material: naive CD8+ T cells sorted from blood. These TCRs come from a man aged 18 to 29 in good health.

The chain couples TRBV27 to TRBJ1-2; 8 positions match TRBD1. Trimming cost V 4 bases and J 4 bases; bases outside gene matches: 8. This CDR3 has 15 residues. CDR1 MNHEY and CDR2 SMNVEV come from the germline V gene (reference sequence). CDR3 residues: CASSSGQGGFYGYTF. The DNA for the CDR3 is TGTGCCAGCAGTTCCGGACAGGGAGGGTTCTATGGCTACACCTTC.

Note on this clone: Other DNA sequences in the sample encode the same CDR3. This chain's CDR3 is CASSLPGGRETQYF. CDR3 bases: TGTGCCAGCAGCCTCCCGGGAGGAAGAGAGACCCAGTACTTC. The rearrangement uses TRBV7-9 and TRBJ2-5, with TRBD2 matching 7 bases. CDR1 and CDR2 (germline): SEHNR, FQNEAQ (reference sequence). CDR3 size: 14 residues. With V trimmed by 5 bases and J by 4 bases, 7 bases remained unmatched.

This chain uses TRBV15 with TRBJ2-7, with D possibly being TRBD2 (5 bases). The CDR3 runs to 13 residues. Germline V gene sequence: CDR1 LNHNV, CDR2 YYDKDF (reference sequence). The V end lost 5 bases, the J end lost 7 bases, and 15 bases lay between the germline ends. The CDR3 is CATSLTLGLEQYF. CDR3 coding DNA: TGTGCCACCAGCTTGACACTAGGCTTGGAGCAGTACTTC.

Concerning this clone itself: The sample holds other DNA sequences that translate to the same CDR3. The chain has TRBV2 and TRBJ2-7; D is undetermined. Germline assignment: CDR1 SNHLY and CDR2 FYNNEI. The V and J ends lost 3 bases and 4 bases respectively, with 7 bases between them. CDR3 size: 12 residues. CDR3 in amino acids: CASSDGPYEQYF. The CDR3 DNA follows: TGTGCCAGCAGTGATGGACCTTACGAGCAGTACTTC. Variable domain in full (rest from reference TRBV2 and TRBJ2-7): EPEVTQTPSHQVTQMGQEVILRCVPISNHLYFYWYRQILGQKVEFLVSFYNNEISEKSEIFDDQFSVERPDGSNFTLKIRSTKLEDSAMYFCASSDGPYEQYFGPGTRLTVT.

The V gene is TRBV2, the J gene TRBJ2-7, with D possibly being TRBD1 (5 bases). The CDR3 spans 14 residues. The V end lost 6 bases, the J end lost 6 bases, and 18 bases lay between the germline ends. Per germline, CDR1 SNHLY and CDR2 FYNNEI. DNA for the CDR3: TGTGCCAGCAGCCAGGACACGGCTGCGGCCGAGCAGTACTTC. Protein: CASSQDTAAAEQYF.

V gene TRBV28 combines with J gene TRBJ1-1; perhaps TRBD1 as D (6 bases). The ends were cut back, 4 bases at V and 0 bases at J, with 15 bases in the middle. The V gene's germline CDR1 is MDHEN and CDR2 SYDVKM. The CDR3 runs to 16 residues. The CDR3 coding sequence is TGTGCCAGCAGTTCGCAACCTGACAGGTTGAACACTGAAGCTTTCTTT. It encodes CASSSQPDRLNTEAFF.

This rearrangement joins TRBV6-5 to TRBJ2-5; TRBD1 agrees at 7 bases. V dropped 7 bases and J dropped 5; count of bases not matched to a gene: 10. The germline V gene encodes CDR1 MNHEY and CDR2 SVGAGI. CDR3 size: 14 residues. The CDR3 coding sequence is TGTGCCAGCAATCAGGACAGGCTCGGGGAGACCCAGTACTTC. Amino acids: CASNQDRLGETQYF.

In DNA form, the CDR3 reads TGTGCCAGCAGCTCGACGGACAGGGGGCGGGCCGGGGAGCTGTTTTTT. As protein: CASSSTDRGRAGELFF. V is TRBV5-6 and J is TRBJ2-2; TRBD1 matches at 11 bases. CDR1 is SGHDT and CDR2 is YYEEEE in the germline V gene. V shed 3 bases and J 6 bases; nucleotides not matched to a gene: 7. CDR3 size: 16 residues.

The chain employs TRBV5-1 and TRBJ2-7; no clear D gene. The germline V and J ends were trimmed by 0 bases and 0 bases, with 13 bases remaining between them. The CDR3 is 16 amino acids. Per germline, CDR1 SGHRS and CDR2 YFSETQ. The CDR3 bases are TGCGCCAGCAGCTTGGCGGTTGGCCTAAGCTCCTACGAGCAGTACTTC. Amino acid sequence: CASSLAVGLSSYEQYF.

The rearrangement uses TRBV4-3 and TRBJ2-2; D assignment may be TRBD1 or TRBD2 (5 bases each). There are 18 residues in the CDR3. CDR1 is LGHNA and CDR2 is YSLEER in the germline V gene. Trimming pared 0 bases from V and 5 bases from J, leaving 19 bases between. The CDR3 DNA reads TGCGCCAGCAGCCAAGATGTCATCGGACTTGAGGGGACCGGGGAGCTGTTTTTT. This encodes CASSQDVIGLEGTGELFF.

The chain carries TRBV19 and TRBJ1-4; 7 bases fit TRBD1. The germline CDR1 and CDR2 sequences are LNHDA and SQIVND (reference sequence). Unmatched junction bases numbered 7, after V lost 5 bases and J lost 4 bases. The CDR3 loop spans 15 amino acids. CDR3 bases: TGTGCCAGTAGTCCCTTGGGGACAGATAATGAAAAACTGTTTTTT. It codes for CASSPLGTDNEKLFF.

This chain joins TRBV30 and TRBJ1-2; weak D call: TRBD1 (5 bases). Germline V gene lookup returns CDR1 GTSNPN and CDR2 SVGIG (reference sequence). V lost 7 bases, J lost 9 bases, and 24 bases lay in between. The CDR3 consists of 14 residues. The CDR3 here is CALEDDSPGARYTF. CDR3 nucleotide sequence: TGTGCCTTGGAAGATGACAGCCCCGGAGCCCGCTACACCTTC.

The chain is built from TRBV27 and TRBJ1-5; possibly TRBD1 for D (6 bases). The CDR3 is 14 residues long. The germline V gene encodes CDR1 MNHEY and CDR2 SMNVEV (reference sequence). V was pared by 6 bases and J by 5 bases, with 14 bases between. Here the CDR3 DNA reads TGTGCCAGCAGGAGGGAAGGGGGTGATCAGCCCCAGCATTTT. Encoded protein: CASRREGGDQPQHF.

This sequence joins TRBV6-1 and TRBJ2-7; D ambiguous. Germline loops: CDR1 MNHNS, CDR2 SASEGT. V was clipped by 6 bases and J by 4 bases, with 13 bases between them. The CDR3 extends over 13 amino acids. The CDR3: CASSRGAEYEQYF. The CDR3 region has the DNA TGTGCCAGCAGCCGCGGAGCTGAATACGAGCAGTACTTC.

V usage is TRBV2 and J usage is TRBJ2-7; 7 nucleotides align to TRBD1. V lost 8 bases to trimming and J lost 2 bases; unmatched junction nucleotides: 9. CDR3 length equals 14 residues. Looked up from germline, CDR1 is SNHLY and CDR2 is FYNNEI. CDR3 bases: TGTGCCAGCGTGCCCCGGGACAGAGCCTACGAGCAGTACTTC. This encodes CASVPRDRAYEQYF.

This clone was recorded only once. CDR3 residues: CAGIGTDTQYF. For the CDR3, the DNA is TGTGCCGGTATTGGCACAGATACGCAGTATTTT. J is TRBJ2-3 and V is TRBV5-3; D is undetermined. TRBV5-3 is an ORF, with its function uncertain. Trimming left V 10 bases short and J 1 base short, with 7 bases between. The CDR3 length is 11 residues.

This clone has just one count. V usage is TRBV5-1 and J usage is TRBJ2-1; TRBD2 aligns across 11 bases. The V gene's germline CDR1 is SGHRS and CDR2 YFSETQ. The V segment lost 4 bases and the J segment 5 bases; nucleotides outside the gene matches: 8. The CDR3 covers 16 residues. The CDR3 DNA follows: TGCGCCAGCAGCCCTGAACTAGCGGGGGCAGACAATGAGCAGTTCTTC. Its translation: CASSPELAGADNEQFF.

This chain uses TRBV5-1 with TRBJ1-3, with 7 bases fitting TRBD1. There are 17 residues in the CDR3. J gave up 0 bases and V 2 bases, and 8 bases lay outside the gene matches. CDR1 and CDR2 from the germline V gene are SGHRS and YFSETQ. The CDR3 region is CASSFQRDSLSGNTIYF. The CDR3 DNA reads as TGCGCCAGCAGCTTCCAGAGGGACAGCCTCTCTGGAAACACCATATATTTT.

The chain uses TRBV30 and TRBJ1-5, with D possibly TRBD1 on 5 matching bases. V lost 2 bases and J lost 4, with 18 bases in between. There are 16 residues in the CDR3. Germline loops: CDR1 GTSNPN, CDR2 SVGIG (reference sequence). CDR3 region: CAWSPGYSLGNQPQHF. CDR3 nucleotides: TGTGCCTGGAGTCCAGGGTATTCCCTTGGTAATCAGCCCCAGCATTTT.